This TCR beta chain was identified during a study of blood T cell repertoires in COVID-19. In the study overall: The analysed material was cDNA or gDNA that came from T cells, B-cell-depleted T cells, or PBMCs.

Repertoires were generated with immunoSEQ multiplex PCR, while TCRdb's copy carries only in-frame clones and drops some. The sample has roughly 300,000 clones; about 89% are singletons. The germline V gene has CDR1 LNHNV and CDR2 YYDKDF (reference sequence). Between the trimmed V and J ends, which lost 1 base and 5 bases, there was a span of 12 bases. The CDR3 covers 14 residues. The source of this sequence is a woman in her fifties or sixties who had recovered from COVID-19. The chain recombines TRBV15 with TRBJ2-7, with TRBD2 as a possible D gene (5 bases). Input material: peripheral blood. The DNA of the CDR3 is TGTGCCACCAGCAGAGTCTGGGAGAAAAACGAGCAGTACTTC. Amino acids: CATSRVWEKNEQYF.